This T cell receptor beta chain was documented in a study of T-cell reconstitution after alpha-beta-depleted transplantation in children. The authors prepared the TCRbeta library with unique molecular identifiers. From the PCR reads, TCRdb called clonotypes with MiXCR, one entry per CDR3 protein. The sample lists some 830,000 distinct CDR3 sequences; around 17% were seen once. General study points: Counts and diversity of T cells one year after transplant came mostly from newly produced T cells. There were reportedly several hundred expanded graft clones from which alpha-beta T cells came about two months after transplant. Where some patients showed high TCRbeta diversity at day 60, it came from recipient T cells and thymic progenitors that had survived.

Trimming at V came to 6 bases and at J to 10 bases, leaving 15 bases not matched to a gene. Germline loops: CDR1 SGHDT, CDR2 YYEEEE. The CDR3 length is 15 residues. This clonotype was observed a few times. The antigen remains undetermined. The TCR originated in a male patient younger than 18 who had a stem cell transplant for acute lymphoblastic leukemia, so the T cells may come from the graft donor. The sample here was PBMCs, mostly from graft donor cells, taken 360 days after TCRalphabeta/CD19-depleted stem cell transplant. The gene calls are TRBV5-6 and TRBJ2-1; TRBD2 aligns across 8 bases. The CDR3 DNA sequence: TGTGCCAGCATCGCAAATGGACTAGCAATAGTGGAGCAGTTCTTC. Its protein product is CASIANGLAIVEQFF.